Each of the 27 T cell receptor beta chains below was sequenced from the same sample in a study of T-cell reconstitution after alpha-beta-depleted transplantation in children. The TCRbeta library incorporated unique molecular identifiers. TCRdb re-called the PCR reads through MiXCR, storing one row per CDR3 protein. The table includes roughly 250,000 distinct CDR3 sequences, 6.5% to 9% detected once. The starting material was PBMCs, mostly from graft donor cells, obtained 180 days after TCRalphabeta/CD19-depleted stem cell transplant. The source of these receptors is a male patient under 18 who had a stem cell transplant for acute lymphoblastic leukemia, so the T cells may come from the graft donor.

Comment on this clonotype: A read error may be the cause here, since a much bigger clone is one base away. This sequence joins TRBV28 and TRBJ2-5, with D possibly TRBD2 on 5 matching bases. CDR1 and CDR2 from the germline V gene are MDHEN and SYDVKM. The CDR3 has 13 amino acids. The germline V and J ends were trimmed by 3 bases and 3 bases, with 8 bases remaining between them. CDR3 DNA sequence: TGTGCCAGCAGTTTTCCGGGGAAAGAGACCCAGTACTTC. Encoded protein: CASSFPGKETQYF.

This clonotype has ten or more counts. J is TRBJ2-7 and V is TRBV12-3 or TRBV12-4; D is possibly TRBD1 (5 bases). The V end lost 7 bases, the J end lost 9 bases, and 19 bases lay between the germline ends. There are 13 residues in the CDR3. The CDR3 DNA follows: TGTGCCAGCAAAGGGGCAGGCTCCTTTGGGCAGTACTTC. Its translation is CASKGAGSFGQYF.

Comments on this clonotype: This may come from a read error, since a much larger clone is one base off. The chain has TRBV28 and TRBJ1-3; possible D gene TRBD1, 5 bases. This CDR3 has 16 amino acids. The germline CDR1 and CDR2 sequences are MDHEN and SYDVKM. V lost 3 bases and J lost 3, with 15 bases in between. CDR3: CASSLYRSSYGNTIYF. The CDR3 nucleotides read TGTGCCAGCAGTTTGTACAGGTCGAGCTATGGAAACACCATATATTTT.

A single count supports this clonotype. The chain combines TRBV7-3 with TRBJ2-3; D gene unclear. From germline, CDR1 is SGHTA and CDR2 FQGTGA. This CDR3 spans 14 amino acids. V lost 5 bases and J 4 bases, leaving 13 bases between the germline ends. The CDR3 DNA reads TGTGCCAGCAGCCCGGGCCTCGATGCAGATACGCAGTATTTT. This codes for CASSPGLDADTQYF.

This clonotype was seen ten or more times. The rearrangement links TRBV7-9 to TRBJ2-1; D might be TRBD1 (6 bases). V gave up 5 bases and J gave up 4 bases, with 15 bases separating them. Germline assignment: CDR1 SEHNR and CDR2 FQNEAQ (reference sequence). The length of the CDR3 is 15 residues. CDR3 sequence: CASSPRDTYYNEQFF. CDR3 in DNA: TGTGCCAGCAGCCCCCGGGACACCTATTACAATGAGCAGTTCTTC.

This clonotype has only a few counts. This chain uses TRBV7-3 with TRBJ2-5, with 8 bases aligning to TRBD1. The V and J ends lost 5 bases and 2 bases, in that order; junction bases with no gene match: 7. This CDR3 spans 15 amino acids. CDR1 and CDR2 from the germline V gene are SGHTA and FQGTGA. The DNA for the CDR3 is TGTGCCAGCAGCCCAGGGGGCGGCCCTCAAGAGACCCAGTACTTC. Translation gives CASSPGGGPQETQYF.

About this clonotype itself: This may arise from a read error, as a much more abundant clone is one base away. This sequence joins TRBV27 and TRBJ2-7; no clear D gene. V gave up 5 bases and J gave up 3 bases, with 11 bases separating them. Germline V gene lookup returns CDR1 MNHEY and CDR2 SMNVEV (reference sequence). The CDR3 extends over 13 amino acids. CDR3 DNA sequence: TGTGCCAGCAGTATGGGGATTAACTACGAGCAGTACTTC. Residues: CASSMGINYEQYF.

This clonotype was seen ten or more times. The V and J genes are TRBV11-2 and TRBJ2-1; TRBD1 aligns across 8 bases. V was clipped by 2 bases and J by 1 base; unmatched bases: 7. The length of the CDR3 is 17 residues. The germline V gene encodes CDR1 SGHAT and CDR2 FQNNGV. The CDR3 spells CASSLYLTGASYNEQFF. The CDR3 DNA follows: TGTGCCAGCAGCTTATATTTGACAGGGGCTTCCTACAATGAGCAGTTCTTC.

CDR3 amino acids: CASSLGGLAGGYEQYF. DNA of the CDR3: TGTGCCAGCAGCTTAGGAGGACTAGCGGGGGGCTACGAGCAGTACTTC. The chain links TRBV7-2 to TRBJ2-7, with 14 bases that match TRBD2. This CDR3 has 16 residues. The V and J ends lost 1 base and 3 bases, in that order; junction bases with no gene match: 2. Germline CDR1 and CDR2: SGHTA and FQGNSA.

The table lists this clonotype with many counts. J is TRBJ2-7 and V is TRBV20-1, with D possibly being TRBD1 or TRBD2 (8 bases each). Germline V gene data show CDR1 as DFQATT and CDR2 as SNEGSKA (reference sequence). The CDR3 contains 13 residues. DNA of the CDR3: TGCAAGATGGCGGGGGGACAGGCCTACGAGCAGTACTTC. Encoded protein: CKMAGGQAYEQYF.

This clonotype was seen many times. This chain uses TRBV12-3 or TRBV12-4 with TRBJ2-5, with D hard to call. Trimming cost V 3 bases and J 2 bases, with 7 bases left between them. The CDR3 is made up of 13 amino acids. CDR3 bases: TGTGCCAGCAGTTTCTATGGGCAAGAGACCCAGTACTTC. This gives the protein CASSFYGQETQYF.

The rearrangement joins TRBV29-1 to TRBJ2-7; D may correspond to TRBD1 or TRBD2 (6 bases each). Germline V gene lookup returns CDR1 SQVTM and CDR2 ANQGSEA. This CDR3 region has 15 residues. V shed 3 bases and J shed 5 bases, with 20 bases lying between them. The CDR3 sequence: CSVDGIGGSADEQYF. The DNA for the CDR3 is TGCAGCGTTGACGGGATAGGGGGGAGCGCCGACGAGCAGTACTTC.

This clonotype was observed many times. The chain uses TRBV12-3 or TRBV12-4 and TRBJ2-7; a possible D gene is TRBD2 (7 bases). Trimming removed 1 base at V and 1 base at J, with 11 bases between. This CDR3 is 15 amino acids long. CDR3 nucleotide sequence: TGTGCCAGCAGTTTAGTGCGGGGGCGATCCTACGAGCAGTACTTC. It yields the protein CASSLVRGRSYEQYF.

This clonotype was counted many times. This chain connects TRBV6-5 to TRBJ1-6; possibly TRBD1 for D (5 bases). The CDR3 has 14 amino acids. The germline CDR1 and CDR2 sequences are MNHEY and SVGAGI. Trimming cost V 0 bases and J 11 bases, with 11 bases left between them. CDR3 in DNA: TGTGCCAGCAGTTACTCGGGACCTAGGGCACCCCTCCACTTT. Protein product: CASSYSGPRAPLHF.

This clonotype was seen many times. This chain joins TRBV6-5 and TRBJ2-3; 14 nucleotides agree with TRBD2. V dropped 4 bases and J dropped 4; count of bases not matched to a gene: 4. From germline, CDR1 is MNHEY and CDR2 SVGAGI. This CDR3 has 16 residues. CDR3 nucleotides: TGTGCCAGCAGTTTTCGACTAGCGGGAGGGCCAGATACGCAGTATTTT. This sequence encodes CASSFRLAGGPDTQYF.

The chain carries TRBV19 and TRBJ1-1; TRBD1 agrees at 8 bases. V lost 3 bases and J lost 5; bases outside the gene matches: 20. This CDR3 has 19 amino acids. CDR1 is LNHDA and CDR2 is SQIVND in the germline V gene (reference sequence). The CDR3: CASSMWDWTGKSRGTEAFF. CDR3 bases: TGTGCCAGTAGTATGTGGGATTGGACAGGGAAGAGTCGGGGGACTGAAGCTTTCTTT.

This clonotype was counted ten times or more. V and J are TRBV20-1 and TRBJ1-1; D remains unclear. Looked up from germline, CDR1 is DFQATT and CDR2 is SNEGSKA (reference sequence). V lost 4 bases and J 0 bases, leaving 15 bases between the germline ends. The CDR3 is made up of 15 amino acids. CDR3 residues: CSAIGPSTMNTEAFF. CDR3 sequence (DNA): TGCAGTGCTATAGGCCCCTCCACCATGAACACTGAAGCTTTCTTT.

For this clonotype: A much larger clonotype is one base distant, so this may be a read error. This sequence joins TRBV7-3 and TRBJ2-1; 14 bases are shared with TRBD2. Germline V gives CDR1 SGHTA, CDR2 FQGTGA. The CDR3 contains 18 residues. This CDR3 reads CTSSYVTSGRATYNEQFF. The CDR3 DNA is TGTACCAGCAGTTACGTGACTAGCGGGAGGGCGACCTACAATGAGCAGTTCTTC. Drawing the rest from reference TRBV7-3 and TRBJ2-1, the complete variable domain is GAGVSQTPSNKVTEKGKYVELRCDPISGHTALYWYRQSLGQGPEFLIYFQGTGAADDSGLPNDRFFAVRPEGSVSTLKIQRTERGDSAVYLCTSSYVTSGRATYNEQFFGPGTRLTVL.

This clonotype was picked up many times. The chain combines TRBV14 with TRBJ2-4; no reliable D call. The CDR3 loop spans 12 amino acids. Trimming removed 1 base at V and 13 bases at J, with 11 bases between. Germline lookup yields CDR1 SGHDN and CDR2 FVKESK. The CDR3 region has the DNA TGTGCCAGCAGCCAAGCGAGCTCCCAGCAGTACTTC. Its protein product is CASSQASSQQYF.

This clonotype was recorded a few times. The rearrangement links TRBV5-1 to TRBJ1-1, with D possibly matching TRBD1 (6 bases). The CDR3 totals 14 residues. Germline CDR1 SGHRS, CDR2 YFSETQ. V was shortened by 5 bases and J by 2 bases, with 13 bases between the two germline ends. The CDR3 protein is CASRSYGTNTEAFF. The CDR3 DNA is TGCGCCAGCAGGTCCTACGGGACAAACACTGAAGCTTTCTTT.

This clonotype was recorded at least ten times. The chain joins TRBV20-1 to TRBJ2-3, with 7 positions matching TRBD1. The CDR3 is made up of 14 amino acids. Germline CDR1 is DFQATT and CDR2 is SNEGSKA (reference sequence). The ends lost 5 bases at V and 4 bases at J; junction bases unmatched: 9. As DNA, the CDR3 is TGCAGTGCTGACCCTACAGGGGCGGCAGATACGCAGTATTTT. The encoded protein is CSADPTGAADTQYF.

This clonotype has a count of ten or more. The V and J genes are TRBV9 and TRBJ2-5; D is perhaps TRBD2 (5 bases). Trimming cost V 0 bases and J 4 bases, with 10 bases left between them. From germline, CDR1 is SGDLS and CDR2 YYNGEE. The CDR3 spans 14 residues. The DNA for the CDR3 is TGTGCCAGCAGCGTAGCTAGTAGCGCAGAGACCCAGTACTTC. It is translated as CASSVASSAETQYF.

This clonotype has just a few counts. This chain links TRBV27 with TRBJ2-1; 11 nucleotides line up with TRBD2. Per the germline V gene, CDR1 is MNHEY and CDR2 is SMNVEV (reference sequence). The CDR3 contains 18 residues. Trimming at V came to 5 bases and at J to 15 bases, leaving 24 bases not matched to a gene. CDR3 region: CASSLNGQGQTSGRPTFF. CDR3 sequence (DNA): TGTGCCAGCAGTCTAAACGGACAGGGACAAACTAGCGGGAGACCCACGTTCTTC.

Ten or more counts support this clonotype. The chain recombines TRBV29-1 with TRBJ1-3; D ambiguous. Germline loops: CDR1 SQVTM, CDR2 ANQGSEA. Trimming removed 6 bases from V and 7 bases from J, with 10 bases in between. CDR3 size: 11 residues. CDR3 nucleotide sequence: TGCAGCGTCATGCCAGGCAACACCATATATTTT. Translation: CSVMPGNTIYF.

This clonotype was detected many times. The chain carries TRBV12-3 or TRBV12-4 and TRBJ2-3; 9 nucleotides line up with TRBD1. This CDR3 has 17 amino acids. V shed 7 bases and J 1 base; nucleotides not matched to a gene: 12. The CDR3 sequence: CASTLGHRGRGTDTQYF. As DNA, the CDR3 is TGTGCCAGCACCCTCGGGCACAGGGGGCGCGGCACAGATACGCAGTATTTT.

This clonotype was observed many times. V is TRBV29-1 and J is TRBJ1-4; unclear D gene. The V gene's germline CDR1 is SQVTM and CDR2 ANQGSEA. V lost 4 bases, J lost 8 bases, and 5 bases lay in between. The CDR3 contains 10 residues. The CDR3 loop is CSVGSEKLFF. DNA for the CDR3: TGCAGCGTTGGGTCCGAAAAACTGTTTTTT.

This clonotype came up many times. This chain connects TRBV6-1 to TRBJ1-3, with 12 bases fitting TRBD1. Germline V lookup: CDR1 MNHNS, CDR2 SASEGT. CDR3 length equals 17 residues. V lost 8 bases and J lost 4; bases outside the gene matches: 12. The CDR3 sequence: CASSPRGQGAPGNTIYF. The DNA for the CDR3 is TGTGCCAGCTCTCCCCGGGGACAGGGGGCGCCCGGAAACACCATATATTTT.